Following are 9 T cell receptor beta chains from one sample sequenced in a study of T cell clusters in autoimmune cytopenias. TRB amplification used around 270 ng of peripheral blood genomic DNA. Multiplex touch-down PCR amplified TRB using TRB-A and TRB-B pools in one tube. TCRdb reprocessed the multiplex PCR reads and keeps a single row for each CDR3 protein, giving no DNA. The listing records just under 3,000 distinct CDR3 sequences. These data are also associated with another study on T cell repertoires in aging, cancer and after chemotherapy.

Sequencing was done on a sample of peripheral blood. These receptors came from a human donor in good health.

Its frequency marks this clonotype as large. The chain uses TRBV11-1 and TRBJ1-6. The CDR3 extends over 13 amino acids. Germline V gene sequence: CDR1 SGHAT, CDR2 FQDESV (reference sequence). CDR3 protein: CASSLNEDSPLHF.

By frequency, this clonotype is large. The rearrangement links TRBV19 to TRBJ2-1; the TCRdb call, TRBD2, lacks DNA for checking. The CDR3 length is 16 residues. CDR1 and CDR2 (germline): LNHDA, SQIVND (reference sequence). CDR3 region: CASSFRTSGSYNEQFF.

This clonotype registers medium-sized by frequency. J is TRBJ2-7 and V is TRBV6-1. Germline CDR1 MNHNS, CDR2 SASEGT. This CDR3 contains 14 residues. The CDR3 reads CASRVVGAAYEQYF.

Its frequency marks this clonotype as medium-sized. The chain is built from TRBV18 and TRBJ2-7; TCRdb's D gene call, TRBD1, goes unchecked for lack of DNA. The CDR3 runs to 15 residues. The germline V gene has CDR1 KGHSH and CDR2 LQKENI. CDR3 loop: CASSPGTGAPYEQYF.

This clonotype is called medium-sized based on its frequency. The gene calls are TRBV20-1 and TRBJ2-3; TCRdb designates TRBD1, a call that cannot be tested without DNA. The CDR3 consists of 15 residues. Germline-derived CDR1 and CDR2 are DFQATT and SNEGSKA (reference sequence). The CDR3 sequence: CSAARWDRDTDTQYF.

In terms of frequency, this clonotype is medium-sized. This chain links TRBV30 with TRBJ2-3. Germline V gene data show CDR1 as GTSNPN and CDR2 as SVGIG (reference sequence). This CDR3 has 15 residues. The CDR3 sequence: CAWSVILGYGDTQYF. Complete variable domain (other parts from reference TRBV30 and TRBJ2-3): SQTIHQWPATLVQPVGSPLSLECTVEGTSNPNLYWYRQAAGRGLQLLFYSVGIGQISSEVPQNLSASRPQDRQFILSSKKLLLSDSGFYLCAWSVILGYGDTQYFGPGTRLTVL.

Frequency places this clonotype as medium-sized. The V gene is TRBV5-4, the J gene TRBJ2-3. The CDR3 spans 12 residues. Germline V lookup: CDR1 SGHNT, CDR2 YYREEE (reference sequence). Here the CDR3 reads CASSLARDTQYF.

CDR3 sequence: CSAREGPSGSGQYF. V gene TRBV20-1 combines with J gene TRBJ2-7; TCRdb's assignment of TRBD1 cannot be checked, as there is no DNA. The CDR3 runs 14 residues. CDR1 DFQATT and CDR2 SNEGSKA come from the germline V gene (reference sequence).

This clonotype ranks as medium-sized (0.01 to 0.1%) in terms of frequency. The CDR3 is CASSPRAGTYNEQFF. V gene TRBV7-2 combines with J gene TRBJ2-1; the D call from TCRdb, TRBD1, cannot be confirmed without DNA. The CDR3 is 15 amino acids. The germline CDR1 and CDR2 sequences are SGHTA and FQGNSA.